A selection of T cell receptor beta chains follows, all from one sample in a study of cytomegalovirus exposure and HLA in healthy donors. Assay used: immunoSEQ multiplex PCR; TCRdb lists only in-frame clones, some missing. The data contain over 150,000 clones, around 74% of them singletons. The material sequenced was PBMCs. Receptor source: a man in his late teens or twenties in good health and CMV-seronegative. Both conserved end residues are part of each CDR3. A D gene is named only where the DNA matches it firmly. Only some rows state a clone size, as once, few, many or a class for expanded clones.

d_gene: .
j_gene: TRBJ2-1
abundance: few
v_gene: TRBV2
CDR3aa: CASSPGPGGNNEQFF
CDR3nt: TGTGCCAGCAGCCCGGGGCCGGGGGGCAACAATGAGCAGTTCTTC

d_gene: TRBD1
j_gene: TRBJ1-1
abundance: .
v_gene: TRBV11-1
CDR3aa: CASTLDRGPRVAFF
CDR3nt: TGTGCCAGCACCCTGGACAGGGGGCCTCGTGTAGCTTTCTTT

d_gene: TRBD1
j_gene: TRBJ2-7
abundance: .
v_gene: TRBV5-4
CDR3aa: CASRVDRGLDYEQYF
CDR3nt: TGTGCCAGCCGTGTCGACAGGGGGCTCGACTACGAGCAGTACTTC

d_gene: TRBD1
j_gene: TRBJ2-4
abundance: .
v_gene: TRBV2
CDR3aa: CASSPGQGAHSQYF
CDR3nt: TGTGCCAGCAGTCCGGGACAGGGGGCCCACAGTCAGTACTTC

d_gene: .
j_gene: TRBJ1-2
abundance: .
v_gene: TRBV9
CDR3aa: CASSVDMGGVPYGYTF
CDR3nt: TGTGCCAGCAGCGTAGATATGGGGGGGGTACCTTATGGCTACACCTTC

d_gene: .
j_gene: TRBJ2-1
abundance: .
v_gene: TRBV2
CDR3aa: CASVLDIGEQFF
CDR3nt: TGTGCCAGCGTCCTGGACATAGGTGAGCAGTTCTTC

d_gene: .
j_gene: TRBJ1-1
abundance: .
v_gene: TRBV11-2
CDR3aa: CASSQFRGRNTEAFF
CDR3nt: TGTGCCAGCAGCCAGTTCAGGGGTAGGAACACTGAAGCTTTCTTT

d_gene: TRBD1
j_gene: TRBJ1-2
abundance: .
v_gene: TRBV7-9
CDR3aa: CASSFGDRGPIGHGYTF
CDR3nt: TGTGCCAGCAGCTTTGGGGACAGGGGCCCCATTGGCCATGGCTACACCTTC

d_gene: .
j_gene: TRBJ2-7
abundance: few
v_gene: TRBV11-2
CDR3aa: CASSRGYYEQYF
CDR3nt: TGTGCCAGCAGCCGAGGGTATTACGAGCAGTACTTC

d_gene: TRBD1
j_gene: TRBJ2-7
abundance: .
v_gene: TRBV7-6
CDR3aa: CASSQGTELYEQYF
CDR3nt: TGTGCCAGCAGCCAGGGGACAGAGCTCTACGAGCAGTACTTC

d_gene: .
j_gene: TRBJ2-5
abundance: few
v_gene: TRBV2
CDR3aa: CASSEARGAGREETQYF
CDR3nt: TGTGCCAGCAGTGAAGCGCGAGGGGCGGGGCGGGAAGAGACCCAGTACTTC

d_gene: .
j_gene: TRBJ1-4
abundance: few
v_gene: TRBV27
CDR3aa: CASRPLRGPPLPGEKLFF
CDR3nt: TGTGCCAGCAGACCCCTACGTGGGCCTCCACTACCAGGGGAAAAACTGTTTTTT

d_gene: .
j_gene: TRBJ2-3
abundance: .
v_gene: TRBV7-2
CDR3aa: CASSLGRASDTQYF
CDR3nt: TGTGCCAGCAGCTTAGGCAGGGCGTCAGATACGCAGTATTTT

d_gene: .
j_gene: TRBJ2-2
abundance: .
v_gene: TRBV7-9
CDR3aa: CASSLPKGLTNTGELFF
CDR3nt: TGTGCCAGCAGCTTACCGAAGGGGTTAACGAACACCGGGGAGCTGTTTTTT

d_gene: TRBD1
j_gene: TRBJ1-2
abundance: .
v_gene: TRBV9
CDR3aa: CASSVVEGTGDGYTF
CDR3nt: TGTGCCAGCAGCGTAGTAGAGGGGACAGGGGATGGCTACACCTTC

d_gene: .
j_gene: TRBJ2-7
abundance: .
v_gene: TRBV27
CDR3aa: CASRPREGVEQYF
CDR3nt: TGTGCCAGCAGACCACGTGAGGGCGTCGAGCAGTACTTC

d_gene: TRBD2
j_gene: TRBJ2-7
abundance: once
v_gene: TRBV5-4
CDR3aa: CASSLGLGGGYEQYF
CDR3nt: TGTGCCAGCAGCTTGGGTCTGGGGGGGGGCTACGAGCAGTACTTC

d_gene: .
j_gene: TRBJ1-2
abundance: .
v_gene: TRBV7-2
CDR3aa: CASSLQGRGGYTF
CDR3nt: TGTGCCAGCAGCTTACAGGGGAGGGGTGGCTACACCTTC

d_gene: .
j_gene: TRBJ2-5
abundance: .
v_gene: TRBV5-1
CDR3aa: CASSLERRETQYF
CDR3nt: TGCGCCAGCAGCTTGGAGCGGCGGGAGACCCAGTACTTC

d_gene: .
j_gene: TRBJ1-1
abundance: .
v_gene: TRBV7-9
CDR3aa: CASSVENLGATEAFF
CDR3nt: TGTGCCAGCAGCGTAGAGAACCTAGGGGCCACTGAAGCTTTCTTT

d_gene: TRBD2
j_gene: TRBJ2-7
abundance: .
v_gene: TRBV7-2
CDR3aa: CASRPGLAGYYEQYF
CDR3nt: TGTGCCAGCAGACCCGGACTAGCGGGGTATTACGAGCAGTACTTC

d_gene: TRBD2
j_gene: TRBJ2-5
abundance: .
v_gene: TRBV14
CDR3aa: CASSRYPLAGGEETQYF
CDR3nt: TGTGCCAGCAGCCGCTACCCGCTAGCGGGGGGGGAAGAGACCCAGTACTTC

d_gene: .
j_gene: TRBJ1-2
abundance: few
v_gene: TRBV11-2
CDR3aa: CASSGTMVNYGYTF
CDR3nt: TGTGCCAGCAGCGGGACTATGGTTAACTATGGCTACACCTTC

d_gene: TRBD2
j_gene: TRBJ2-1
abundance: .
v_gene: TRBV18
CDR3aa: CASSLASGVGEQFF
CDR3nt: TGTGCCAGCTCGCTAGCTAGCGGGGTGGGTGAGCAGTTCTTC

d_gene: TRBD2
j_gene: TRBJ2-3
abundance: once
v_gene: TRBV6-1
CDR3aa: CASRDPSGSTDTQYF
CDR3nt: TGTGCCAGCAGAGACCCTAGCGGTAGCACAGATACGCAGTATTTT

d_gene: TRBD1
j_gene: TRBJ1-6
abundance: .
v_gene: TRBV29-1
CDR3aa: CSVRDRAQDSPLHF
CDR3nt: TGCAGCGTGAGGGACAGGGCCCAGGATTCACCCCTCCACTTT

d_gene: TRBD2
j_gene: TRBJ2-5
abundance: .
v_gene: TRBV4-2
CDR3aa: CASSQDQAGAGGETQYF
CDR3nt: TGTGCCAGCAGCCAAGATCAAGCGGGGGCCGGCGGAGAGACCCAGTACTTC

d_gene: .
j_gene: TRBJ2-1
abundance: .
v_gene: TRBV5-5
CDR3aa: CASSFLTGSGNEQFF
CDR3nt: TGTGCCAGCAGCTTCCTGACAGGTTCGGGCAATGAGCAGTTCTTC

d_gene: TRBD1
j_gene: TRBJ1-4
abundance: once
v_gene: TRBV29-1
CDR3aa: CSVRDRGQTNEKLFF
CDR3nt: TGCAGCGTTCGGGACAGGGGGCAAACTAATGAAAAACTGTTTTTT

d_gene: TRBD2
j_gene: TRBJ2-1
abundance: .
v_gene: TRBV11-2
CDR3aa: CASSSMTSGYNEQFF
CDR3nt: TGTGCCAGCAGCTCAATGACTAGCGGTTACAATGAGCAGTTCTTC

d_gene: .
j_gene: TRBJ1-2
abundance: .
v_gene: TRBV27
CDR3aa: CASSNRGQQASRNYGYTF
CDR3nt: TGTGCCAGCAGTAATCGAGGACAGCAAGCTTCTCGTAACTATGGCTACACCTTC

d_gene: TRBD1
j_gene: TRBJ2-7
abundance: .
v_gene: TRBV29-1
CDR3aa: CSVVEQGSYEQYF
CDR3nt: TGCAGCGTTGTTGAACAGGGGTCCTACGAGCAGTACTTC

d_gene: TRBD1
j_gene: TRBJ1-6
abundance: .
v_gene: TRBV16
CDR3aa: CASSQGRDRGRSPLHF
CDR3nt: TGTGCCAGCAGCCAAGGCCGGGACAGGGGCCGTTCACCCCTCCACTTT

d_gene: TRBD2
j_gene: TRBJ2-1
abundance: few
v_gene: TRBV19
CDR3aa: CASSIMRGVSYNEQFF
CDR3nt: TGTGCCAGTAGTATAATGCGGGGGGTCTCCTACAATGAGCAGTTCTTC

d_gene: .
j_gene: TRBJ2-5
abundance: .
v_gene: TRBV20-1
CDR3aa: CSGMRETQYF
CDR3nt: TGCTCCGGGATGAGAGAGACCCAGTACTTC

d_gene: .
j_gene: TRBJ1-1
abundance: few
v_gene: TRBV7-9
CDR3aa: CASSLGLGGAEAFF
CDR3nt: TGTGCCAGCAGCTTAGGTTTGGGGGGGGCTGAAGCTTTCTTT

d_gene: .
j_gene: TRBJ1-5
abundance: .
v_gene: TRBV4-1
CDR3aa: CASSQKKQGDPQPQHF
CDR3nt: TGCGCCAGCAGCCAAAAAAAACAGGGAGACCCCCAGCCCCAGCATTTT

d_gene: .
j_gene: TRBJ2-1
abundance: once
v_gene: TRBV6-6
CDR3aa: CASSSAMENEQFF
CDR3nt: TGTGCCAGCAGTTCCGCCATGGAGAATGAGCAGTTCTTC

d_gene: .
j_gene: TRBJ1-5
abundance: .
v_gene: TRBV30
CDR3aa: CAWSGGTSGGPQHF
CDR3nt: TGTGCCTGGAGTGGCGGGACCAGCGGTGGGCCCCAGCATTTT

d_gene: TRBD1
j_gene: TRBJ2-4
abundance: .
v_gene: TRBV6-5
CDR3aa: CASSYTGQGARNIQYF
CDR3nt: TGTGCCAGCAGTTACACTGGACAGGGGGCTAGAAACATTCAGTACTTC

d_gene: .
j_gene: TRBJ2-5
abundance: .
v_gene: TRBV7-9
CDR3aa: CASRVELGTQYF
CDR3nt: TGTGCCAGCAGGGTGGAGCTTGGGACCCAGTACTTC

d_gene: TRBD1
j_gene: TRBJ2-3
abundance: .
v_gene: TRBV5-1
CDR3aa: CATGTGATDTQYF
CDR3nt: TGCGCCACCGGGACAGGGGCCACAGATACGCAGTATTTT

d_gene: .
j_gene: TRBJ2-2
abundance: .
v_gene: TRBV6-5
CDR3aa: CASRWTIAGELFF
CDR3nt: TGTGCCAGCAGGTGGACAATTGCCGGGGAGCTGTTTTTT

d_gene: .
j_gene: TRBJ1-1
abundance: few
v_gene: TRBV6-5
CDR3aa: CASSLDRLQWTEAFF
CDR3nt: TGTGCCAGCAGTTTGGACAGACTCCAATGGACTGAAGCTTTCTTT

d_gene: .
j_gene: TRBJ2-1
abundance: .
v_gene: TRBV2
CDR3aa: CASSVLSGDNEQFF
CDR3nt: TGTGCCAGCAGTGTGTTGTCAGGGGATAATGAGCAGTTCTTC

d_gene: TRBD2
j_gene: TRBJ2-5
abundance: .
v_gene: TRBV15
CDR3aa: CATSRAWTSGGETQYF
CDR3nt: TGTGCCACCAGCAGAGCTTGGACTAGCGGGGGAGAGACCCAGTACTTC

d_gene: TRBD1
j_gene: TRBJ2-7
abundance: few
v_gene: TRBV4-2
CDR3aa: CASSQKTGLHEQYF
CDR3nt: TGTGCCAGCAGCCAAAAGACAGGGTTGCACGAGCAGTACTTC

d_gene: .
j_gene: TRBJ2-2
abundance: .
v_gene: TRBV2
CDR3aa: CASSDLGNTGELFF
CDR3nt: TGTGCCAGCAGTGATCTCGGTAACACCGGGGAGCTGTTTTTT

d_gene: .
j_gene: TRBJ2-5
abundance: .
v_gene: TRBV10-3
CDR3aa: CAISDRGEGETQYF
CDR3nt: TGTGCCATCAGTGATAGGGGCGAAGGAGAGACCCAGTACTTC

d_gene: TRBD1
j_gene: TRBJ1-2
abundance: once
v_gene: TRBV11-3
CDR3aa: CASSFTSPRGVDYGYTF
CDR3nt: TGTGCCAGCAGCTTTACATCTCCCAGGGGGGTAGACTATGGCTACACCTTC

d_gene: TRBD1
j_gene: TRBJ1-5
abundance: .
v_gene: TRBV4-3
CDR3aa: CASSPEGGPLPQHF
CDR3nt: TGCGCCAGCAGCCCAGAAGGGGGCCCATTGCCCCAGCATTTT

d_gene: .
j_gene: TRBJ1-5
abundance: .
v_gene: TRBV21-1
CDR3aa: CASSNNRNNRGSNQPQHF
CDR3nt: TGTGCCAGCAGCAATAACCGAAACAACAGGGGAAGCAATCAGCCCCAGCATTTT

d_gene: .
j_gene: TRBJ1-2
abundance: .
v_gene: TRBV5-1
CDR3aa: CASSSDGDYGYTF
CDR3nt: TGCGCCAGCAGCTCAGACGGGGACTATGGCTACACCTTC

d_gene: TRBD1
j_gene: TRBJ1-2
abundance: .
v_gene: TRBV13
CDR3aa: CASSLVGFDRGQSGYTF
CDR3nt: TGTGCCAGCAGCTTGGTGGGGTTCGACAGGGGACAGAGTGGCTACACCTTC

d_gene: TRBD1
j_gene: TRBJ1-5
abundance: .
v_gene: TRBV18
CDR3aa: CASSPVTGGDQPQHF
CDR3nt: TGTGCCAGCTCACCAGTGACAGGGGGCGATCAGCCCCAGCATTTT